This paragraph covers one T cell receptor (beta chain) sequence. This sample was taken from a study of blood T cell repertoires in COVID-19. Overall study: There were acute and convalescent COVID-19 samples, and they came from the United States, Italy and Spain. Sample material is recorded as cDNA or gDNA derived from T cells, B-cell-depleted T cells, or PBMCs.

This CDR3 has 18 amino acids. CDR1 is SGHRS, CDR2 YFSETQ, per germline. V lost 2 bases to trimming and J lost 3 bases; unmatched junction nucleotides: 11. How the authors handled the data: Quantification of nucleated cells was approximated via reference gene primer amplification. TCRdb's table, derived via immunoSEQ multiplex PCR, lists solely in-frame clones and lacks some. Clonal size and the V and J genes are those of that table, whereas D and trimming came from the DNA. This sample has about 72,000 clones; roughly 89% occur once, and the top ten carry roughly 8%. The sequencing input was peripheral blood. V gene TRBV5-1 combines with J gene TRBJ2-3; 11 positions match TRBD2. The source is a man aged 30 to 39 with acute or convalescent COVID-19. CDR3 region: CASSFRRLAGGETDTQYF. CDR3 sequence (DNA): TGCGCCAGCAGCTTTAGGCGGCTAGCGGGAGGAGAGACAGATACGCAGTATTTT.